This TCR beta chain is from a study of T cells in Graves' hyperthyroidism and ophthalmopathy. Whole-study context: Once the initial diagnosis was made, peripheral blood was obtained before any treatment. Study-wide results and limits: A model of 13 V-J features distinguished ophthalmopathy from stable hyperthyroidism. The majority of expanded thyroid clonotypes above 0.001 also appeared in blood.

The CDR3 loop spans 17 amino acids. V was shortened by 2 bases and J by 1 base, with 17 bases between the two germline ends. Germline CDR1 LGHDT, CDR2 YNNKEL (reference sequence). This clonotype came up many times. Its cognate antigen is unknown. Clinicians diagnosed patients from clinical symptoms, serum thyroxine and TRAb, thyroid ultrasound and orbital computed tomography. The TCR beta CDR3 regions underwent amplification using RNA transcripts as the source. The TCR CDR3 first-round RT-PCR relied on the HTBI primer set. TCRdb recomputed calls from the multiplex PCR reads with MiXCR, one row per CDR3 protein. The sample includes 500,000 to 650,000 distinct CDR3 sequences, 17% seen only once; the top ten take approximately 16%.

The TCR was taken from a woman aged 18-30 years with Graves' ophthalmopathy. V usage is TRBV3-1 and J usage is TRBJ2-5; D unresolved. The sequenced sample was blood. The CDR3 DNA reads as TGTGCCAGCAGCCAATCGAAATATCAAGGCCCCCAAGAGACCCAGTACTTC. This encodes CASSQSKYQGPQETQYF.